This is a list of T cell receptor beta chains from one sample in a study of CD8+CD57+ T cells in acquired aplastic anemia. TCRdb redid the calling of the reads with MiXCR, one entry per CDR3 protein. Among a few hundred thousand distinct CDR3 sequences listed, about two thirds were seen once. Sequences were obtained from sorted CD4+, CD8+, or CD8+CD57+ T cells (not recorded which) from PBMCs. Every receptor here comes from a human donor in good health, serving as a control. Both conserved end residues are part of each CDR3. The order of the fields is V gene, D gene, clone size, J gene, CDR3 protein, CDR3 DNA. The D gene is left open where the match is weak. Rows give clone size only sometimes, using once, few, many, or a class for an expanded clone.

TRBV7-3,NA,once,TRBJ1-2,CASSLTRWDGYTF,TGTGCCAGCAGCTTAACCCGGTGGGATGGCTACACCTTC
TRBV20-1,TRBD2,NA,TRBJ2-1,CSARATGGPGKIPYNEQFF,TGCAGTGCTAGAGCGACGGGGGGGCCAGGGAAAATCCCCTACAATGAGCAGTTCTTC
TRBV6-5,TRBD1,NA,TRBJ2-1,CASTQGAAVEQFF,TGTGCCAGCACACAGGGGGCAGCGGTCGAGCAGTTCTTC
TRBV20-1,NA,NA,TRBJ2-5,CSAMRVGVQETQYF,TGCAGTGCTATGAGGGTGGGAGTCCAAGAGACCCAGTACTTC
TRBV2,NA,NA,TRBJ2-5,CASGVAGHKEETQYF,TGTGCCAGCGGTGTCGCGGGACACAAAGAAGAGACCCAGTACTTC
TRBV7-6,NA,many,TRBJ2-7,CASSLAAVAYEQYF,TGTGCCAGCAGCTTAGCGGCCGTAGCCTACGAGCAGTACTTC
TRBV2,NA,NA,TRBJ2-5,CASSLRLQETQYF,TGCGCCAGCAGTTTAAGACTCCAAGAGACCCAGTACTTC
TRBV9,TRBD1,NA,TRBJ1-2,CASSVEGQSYGYTF,TGTGCCAGCAGCGTAGAGGGACAGAGCTATGGCTACACCTTC
TRBV5-1,NA,NA,TRBJ2-7,CASSLGDSTPYEQYF,TGCGCCAGCAGCTTGGGGGATAGCACCCCCTACGAGCAGTACTTC
TRBV7-2,NA,NA,TRBJ2-6,CASSPFWGELFFGNVLTF,NA
TRBV30,NA,many,TRBJ2-5,CAWSGTQFQETQYF,TGTGCCTGGAGTGGGACACAATTCCAAGAGACCCAGTACTTC
TRBV2,NA,NA,TRBJ1-6,CASSEEVPLHF,TGTGCCAGCAGTGAAGAAGTACCCCTCCACTTT
TRBV6-2/TRBV6-3,TRBD1,many,TRBJ2-7,CASSSTGGKSSYEQYF,TGTGCCAGCAGTTCGACAGGGGGAAAGAGCTCCTACGAGCAGTACTTC
TRBV20-1,NA,once,TRBJ1-3,CSAGEISGRTIYF,TGCAGTGCTGGGGAGATCTCTGGAAGGACCATATATTTT
TRBV25-1,NA,NA,TRBJ2-3,CASGGNTQYF,TGTGCCTCAGGGGGGAATACGCAGTATTTT
TRBV5-1,TRBD2,many,TRBJ2-5,CASSLGLAGAQETQYF,TGCGCCAGCAGCTTGGGACTAGCGGGGGCACAAGAGACCCAGTACTTC
TRBV2,NA,few,TRBJ2-5,CASTIEGDEETQYF,TGTGCCAGCACGATTGAGGGGGATGAAGAGACCCAGTACTTC
TRBV29-1,NA,NA,TRBJ1-2,CSDSPGGWGGYTF,TGCAGCGACTCGCCGGGGGGGTGGGGTGGCTACACCTTC
TRBV9,NA,many,TRBJ1-6,CASSPSGSYNSPLHF,TGTGCCAGCAGCCCCTCCGGCTCCTATAATTCACCCCTCCACTTT
TRBV7-2,NA,NA,TRBJ1-4,CASKETSGGDEQYF,TGTGCCAGCAAGGAGACTAGCGGGGGGGACGAGCAGTACTTT
TRBV2,TRBD2,NA,TRBJ2-1,CASSYTEAGRGDHHF,TGTGCCAGCAGTTACACCGAGGCGGGGAGGGGAGACCACCACTTC
TRBV5-4,TRBD2,NA,TRBJ2-7,CASSSGLAGGLYEQYF,TGTGCCAGCAGCAGCGGACTAGCGGGGGGATTATACGAGCAGTACTTC
TRBV20-1,NA,few,TRBJ2-3,CSAESSTDTQYF,TGCAGTGCAGAGTCTAGCACAGATACGCAGTATTTT
TRBV7-6,NA,many,TRBJ2-1,CASSLSSYNEQFF,TGTGCCAGCAGCCTTAGCTCCTACAATGAGCAGTTCTTC
TRBV24-1,TRBD1,NA,TRBJ2-1,CAASDNDRVANNEQFF,TGTGCCGCCAGTGATAACGACAGGGTCGCAAACAATGAGCAGTTCTTC
TRBV20-1,NA,NA,TRBJ2-7,CSARDVASDYEQYF,TGCAGTGCTAGAGATGTGGCTAGTGATTACGAGCAGTACTTC
TRBV4-1,TRBD2,many,TRBJ2-3,CASSLGRGGPDTQYF,TGCGCCAGCAGCCTGGGGCGGGGGGGCCCAGATACGCAGTATTTT
TRBV19,TRBD2,NA,TRBJ2-3,CASSIGGGSTDTQYF,TGTGCCAGTAGTATAGGCGGGGGTAGCACAGATACGCAGTATTTT
TRBV12-3/TRBV12-4,NA,many,TRBJ2-7,CASSPGPDGEQYF,TGTGCCAGCAGTCCGGGACCTGACGGGGAGCAGTACTTC
TRBV12-3/TRBV12-4,TRBD1,NA,TRBJ2-7,CASGDRSYEQYF,TGTGCCAGCGGGGACAGATCCTACGAGCAGTACTTC
TRBV7-9,NA,NA,TRBJ2-7,CASSEIGGLASYEQYF,TGTGCCAGCAGTGAAATAGGGGGGTTGGCATCCTACGAGCAGTACTTC
TRBV5-8,NA,NA,TRBJ1-3,CASSTPSRNTIYF,TGTGCCAGCAGCACACCATCTAGAAACACCATATATTTT
TRBV2,TRBD1,few,TRBJ1-4,CASLTGGGGKLFF,TGTGCCAGCCTAACAGGGGGCGGTGGAAAACTGTTTTTT
TRBV20-1,NA,NA,TRBJ1-6,CSARATSGAETLRYNSPLHF,TGCAGTGCTAGAGCCACTAGCGGGGCGGAGACCCTACGATACAATTCACCCCTCCACTTT
TRBV4-1,NA,many,TRBJ1-5,CASSQVGGGQPQHF,TGCGCCAGCAGCCAGGTCGGAGGGGGGCAGCCCCAGCATTTT